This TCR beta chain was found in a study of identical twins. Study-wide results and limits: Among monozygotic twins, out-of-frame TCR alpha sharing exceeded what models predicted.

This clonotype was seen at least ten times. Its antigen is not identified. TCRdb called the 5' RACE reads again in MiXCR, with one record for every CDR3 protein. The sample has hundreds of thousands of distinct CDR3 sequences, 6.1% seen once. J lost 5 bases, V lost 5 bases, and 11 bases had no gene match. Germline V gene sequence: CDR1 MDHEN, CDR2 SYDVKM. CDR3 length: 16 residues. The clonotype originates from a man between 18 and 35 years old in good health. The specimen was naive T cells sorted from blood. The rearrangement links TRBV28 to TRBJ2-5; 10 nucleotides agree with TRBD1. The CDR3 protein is CASSHDRGRLGETQYF. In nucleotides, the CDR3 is TGTGCCAGCAGTCACGACAGGGGGCGCTTGGGGGAGACCCAGTACTTC.